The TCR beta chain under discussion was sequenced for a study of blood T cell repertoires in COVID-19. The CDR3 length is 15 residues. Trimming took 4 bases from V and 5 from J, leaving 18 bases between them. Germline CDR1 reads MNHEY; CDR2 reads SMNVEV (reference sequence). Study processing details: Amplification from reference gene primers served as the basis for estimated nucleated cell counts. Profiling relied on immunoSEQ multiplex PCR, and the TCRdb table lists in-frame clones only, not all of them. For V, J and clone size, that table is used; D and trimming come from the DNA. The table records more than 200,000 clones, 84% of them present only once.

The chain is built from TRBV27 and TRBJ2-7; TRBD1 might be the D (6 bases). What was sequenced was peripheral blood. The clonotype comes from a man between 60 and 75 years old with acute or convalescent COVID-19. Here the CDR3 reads CASSSPPGAPHEQYF. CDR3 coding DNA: TGTGCCAGCAGTTCCCCCCCAGGGGCTCCCCACGAGCAGTACTTC.